The 18 T cell receptor beta chains below were found in one sample sequenced in a study of CD8+CD57+ T cells in acquired aplastic anemia. Profiles of TCR beta VDJ and CDR3 were generated from a genomic DNA template. MiXCR was run by TCRdb on the reads, yielding one entry per CDR3 protein. Among 75,000 to 90,000 distinct CDR3 sequences listed, 40% to 55% were seen once. The sequencing sample was made of sorted CD4+, CD8+, or CD8+CD57+ T cells (not recorded which) from PBMCs. The receptors here all came from a human donor in good health, serving as a control.

Many counts were recorded for this clonotype. The rearrangement uses TRBV11-2 and TRBJ1-2; no reliable D call. Trimming stripped 5 bases from V and 4 bases from J, with 17 bases between. The CDR3 is made up of 15 amino acids. Germline values: CDR1 SGHAT, CDR2 FQNNGV. CDR3 sequence: CASSGDGRHFYGYTF. For the CDR3, the DNA is TGTGCCAGCAGCGGTGATGGGCGCCACTTCTATGGCTACACCTTC.

This clonotype was observed many times. This chain joins TRBV20-1 and TRBJ2-1; 7 bases fit TRBD2. The trim removed 6 bases at V and 0 bases at J, leaving 2 bases unmatched. The CDR3 totals 13 residues. Germline V gene sequence: CDR1 DFQATT, CDR2 SNEGSKA (reference sequence). The CDR3 is CSALAPSYNEQFF. Here the CDR3 DNA reads TGCAGTGCACTAGCGCCCTCCTACAATGAGCAGTTCTTC.

The chain links TRBV27 to TRBJ1-2; no definite D call. This CDR3 region has 15 residues. Trimming took 2 bases from V and 4 from J, leaving 14 bases between them. Germline V gene lookup returns CDR1 MNHEY and CDR2 SMNVEV (reference sequence). The CDR3 DNA follows: TGTGCCAGCAGTTTAAATCTGGAGGGCCTCTATGGCTACACCTTC. As protein: CASSLNLEGLYGYTF.

This sequence joins TRBV7-2 and TRBJ2-5, with D maybe TRBD1 (6 bases). The CDR3 has 14 residues. Trimming took 4 bases from V and 0 from J, leaving 9 bases between them. Looked up from germline, CDR1 is SGHTA and CDR2 is FQGNSA. This CDR3 is CASSSTGYQETQYF. CDR3 sequence (DNA): TGTGCCAGCAGCTCAACAGGGTACCAAGAGACCCAGTACTTC.

This clonotype appeared once. The rearrangement links TRBV10-2 to TRBJ1-2; D not certain. There are 13 residues in the CDR3. Germline values: CDR1 WSHSY, CDR2 SAAADI. V was clipped by 7 bases and J by 6 bases, with 15 bases between them. The CDR3 loop reads CASTIDRGDGYTF. The CDR3 bases are TGCGCCAGCACGATCGACCGGGGAGATGGCTACACCTTC.

This clonotype was counted at least ten times. The chain is built from TRBV5-1 and TRBJ1-3, with a tentative D call TRBD1 (6 bases). V lost 4 bases, J lost 0 bases, and 11 bases lay in between. Germline V CDR1 and CDR2: SGHRS, YFSETQ. CDR3 size: 15 residues. CDR3 residues: CASSPDSRSGNTIYF. DNA of the CDR3: TGCGCCAGCAGCCCGGACAGCCGCTCTGGAAACACCATATATTTT.

The chain carries TRBV10-3 and TRBJ2-7, with 8 bases identical to TRBD1. The V gene's germline CDR1 is ENHRY and CDR2 SYGVKD. This CDR3 is 13 amino acids long. With V trimmed by 5 bases and J by 4 bases, 4 bases remained unmatched. CDR3: CAISQGAGYEQYF. CDR3 in DNA: TGTGCCATCAGTCAGGGGGCTGGTTACGAGCAGTACTTC.

This clonotype was seen ten or more times. The chain is built from TRBV5-1 and TRBJ2-7; D might be TRBD1 or TRBD2, each matching 6 bases. The V end was cut by 4 bases, the J end by 6 bases, with 14 bases between. The length of the CDR3 is 13 residues. Per germline, CDR1 SGHRS and CDR2 YFSETQ. In nucleotides, the CDR3 is TGCGCCAGCAGCCCGCAAGAGGGGGGCGAGCAGTACTTC. It encodes CASSPQEGGEQYF.

This clonotype was seen a single time. The conserved final phenylalanine or tryptophan is absent from the CDR3, which likely points to a read error. The chain is built from TRBV12-3 or TRBV12-4 and TRBJ2-1; D remains ambiguous. This CDR3 spans 11 amino acids. The germline V and J ends were trimmed by 5 bases and 10 bases, with 9 bases remaining between them. The CDR3 protein is CASSVLMEQFS. The CDR3 DNA follows: TGTGCCAGCAGTGTACTCATGGAGCAGTTCTCC.

In its sample, this clonotype was seen many times. This chain joins TRBV12-3 or TRBV12-4 and TRBJ2-1, with D perhaps matching TRBD2 (5 bases). This CDR3 is built from 11 residues. V dropped 7 bases and J dropped 7 bases, with 8 bases sitting between them. Here the CDR3 reads CASNGGNEQFF. The CDR3 nucleotides read TGTGCCAGCAATGGAGGTAATGAGCAGTTCTTC.

A remark on this clonotype: The junction shows a germline mismatch at one end, possibly a read error. This chain uses TRBV20-1 with TRBJ2-5; D is uncertain. Germline-derived CDR1 and CDR2 are DFQATT and SNEGSKA (reference sequence). This CDR3 spans 14 amino acids. Written as DNA, the CDR3 is TGCAGTGCGAATCCCCCGGAGTACCAAGAGACCCAGTGCTTC. It yields the protein CSANPPEYQETQCF.

The gene calls are TRBV10-3 and TRBJ2-5, with 13 nucleotides matching TRBD2. The closer fit of TRBJ2-7 to the DNA end suggests the J call may be wrong. The germline V gene has CDR1 ENHRY and CDR2 SYGVKD. The CDR3 sequence is 13 residues long. The CDR3 reads CAIGLAGANEQYF. In DNA, the CDR3 is TGTGCCATCGGACTAGCGGGAGCGAACGAGCAGTACTTC.

This sequence joins TRBV11-1 and TRBJ1-2; no definite D call. The CDR3 sequence is 16 residues long. Germline CDR1 SGHAT, CDR2 FQDESV (reference sequence). The V gene lost 5 bases and the J gene lost 5 bases, with 21 bases spanning the gap. The CDR3 DNA follows: TGTGCCAGCAGCCAGCACGTCGAGGGTGGGGAGTATGGCTACACCTTC. Amino acids: CASSQHVEGGEYGYTF.

A note on this clonotype: Compared with germline, one end of the junction differs, possibly owing to a read error. The rearrangement uses TRBV10-3 and TRBJ1-6; 10 bases map to TRBD1. Looked up from germline, CDR1 is ENHRY and CDR2 is SYGVKD. The CDR3 extends over 17 amino acids. For the CDR3, the DNA is TGTGCCATCAGTGAGTCGACAGGGGGCTCCTATAATTCACCTCTCCACTTT. Amino acid sequence: CAISESTGGSYNSPLHF.

V is TRBV15 and J is TRBJ2-6; 7 nucleotides agree with TRBD1. The germline gives CDR1 LNHNV, CDR2 YYDKDF (reference sequence). Trimming took 3 bases from V and 1 from J; bases not matched to a gene: 3. The length of the CDR3 is 16 residues. The CDR3 here is CATSRDRQSGANVLTF. The CDR3 coding sequence is TGTGCCACCAGCAGGGACAGGCAGTCTGGGGCCAACGTCCTGACTTTC.

Worth noting for this clonotype: The germline gene is not matched at one end of the junction; a read error may be the cause. The V call is TRBV19, the J call TRBJ2-3; a weak D match, TRBD1 (5 bases). The germline CDR1 and CDR2 sequences are LNHDA and SQIVND (reference sequence). This CDR3 has 15 residues. The CDR3 DNA reads as TGTGCCAGTAGTGAAGACAGCCAAGGGTCAGATACGCTGTATTTT. This encodes CASSEDSQGSDTLYF.

In DNA, the CDR3 is TGTGCCACCAGTGATTTGCGGGGACAGAATCAGCCCCAGCATTTT. This codes for CATSDLRGQNQPQHF. The chain employs TRBV24-1 and TRBJ1-5; TRBD1 matches at 7 bases. In germline, CDR1 is KGHDR, CDR2 SFDVKD. CDR3 size: 15 residues. The V gene end was trimmed by 0 bases and the J gene end by 4 bases; junction bases not matched to a gene: 2.

This clonotype appeared a few times. V and J are TRBV6-1 and TRBJ1-1; D is unclear. CDR1 MNHNS and CDR2 SASEGT come from the germline V gene. Deletions cut 8 bases from V and 4 bases from J, with 11 bases between. The CDR3 loop spans 12 amino acids. The CDR3 is CASSRTGTEAFF. In nucleotides, the CDR3 is TGTGCCAGCTCGCGAACTGGCACTGAAGCTTTCTTT.